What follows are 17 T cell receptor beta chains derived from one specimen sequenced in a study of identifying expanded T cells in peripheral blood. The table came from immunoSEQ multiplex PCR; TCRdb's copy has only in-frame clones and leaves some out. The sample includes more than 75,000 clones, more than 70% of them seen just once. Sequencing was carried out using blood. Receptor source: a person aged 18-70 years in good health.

CDR3 in DNA: TGTGCCAGCAGCGTAGAGGGAGATACGTTAGGGGAGACCCAGTACTTC. This translates into CASSVEGDTLGETQYF. This chain uses TRBV9 with TRBJ2-5; a weak D match, TRBD2 (5 bases). Germline loops: CDR1 SGDLS, CDR2 YYNGEE. The V end was cut by 0 bases, the J end by 5 bases, with 17 bases between. This CDR3 is built from 16 residues.

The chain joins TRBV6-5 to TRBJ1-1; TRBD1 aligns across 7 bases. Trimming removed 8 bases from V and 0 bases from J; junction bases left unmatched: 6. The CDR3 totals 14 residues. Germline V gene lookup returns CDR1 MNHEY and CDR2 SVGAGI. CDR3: CASGMGQLNTEAFF. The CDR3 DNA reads TGTGCCAGCGGCATGGGACAGCTGAACACTGAAGCTTTCTTT.

CDR3 in DNA: TGTGCCAGCAGTACAGGGACTGGGGCCAACGTCCTGACTTTC. Its protein product is CASSTGTGANVLTF. V is TRBV2 and J is TRBJ2-6; TRBD1 might be the D (6 bases). This CDR3 has 14 amino acids. The V end lost 5 bases, the J end lost 2 bases, and 7 bases lay between the germline ends. Germline CDR1 and CDR2: SNHLY and FYNNEI.

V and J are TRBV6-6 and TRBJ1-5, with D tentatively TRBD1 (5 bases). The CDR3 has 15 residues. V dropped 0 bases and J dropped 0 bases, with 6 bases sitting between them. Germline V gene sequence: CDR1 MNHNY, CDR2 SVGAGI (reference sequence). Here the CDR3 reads CASSYSGASNQPQHF. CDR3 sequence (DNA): TGTGCCAGCAGTTACTCCGGGGCTAGCAATCAGCCCCAGCATTTT.

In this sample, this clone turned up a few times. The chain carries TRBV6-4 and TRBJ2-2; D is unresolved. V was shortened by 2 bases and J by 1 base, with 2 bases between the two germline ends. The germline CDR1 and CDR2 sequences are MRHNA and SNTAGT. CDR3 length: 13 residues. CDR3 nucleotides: TGTGCCAGCAGTGACAGGAACACCGGGGAGCTGTTTTTT. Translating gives CASSDRNTGELFF.

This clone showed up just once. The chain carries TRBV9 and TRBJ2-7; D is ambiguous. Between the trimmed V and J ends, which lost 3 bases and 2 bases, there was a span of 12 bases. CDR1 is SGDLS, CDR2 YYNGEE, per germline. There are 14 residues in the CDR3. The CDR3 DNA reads TGTGCCAGCAGCGCGCGAGAGCGCACCTACGAGCAGTACTTC. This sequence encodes CASSARERTYEQYF. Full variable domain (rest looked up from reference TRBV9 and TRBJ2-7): DSGVTQTPKHLITATGQRVTLRCSPRSGDLSVYWYQQSLDQGLQFLIQYYNGEERAKGNILERFSAQQFPDLHSELNLSSLELGDSALYFCASSARERTYEQYFGPGTRLTVT.

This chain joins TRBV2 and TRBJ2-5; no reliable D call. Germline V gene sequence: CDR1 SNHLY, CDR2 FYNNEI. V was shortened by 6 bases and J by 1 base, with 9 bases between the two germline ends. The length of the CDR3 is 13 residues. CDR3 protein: CASRPPAQETQYF. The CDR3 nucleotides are TGTGCCAGCAGGCCTCCTGCCCAAGAGACCCAGTACTTC. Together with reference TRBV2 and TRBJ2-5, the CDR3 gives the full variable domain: EPEVTQTPSHQVTQMGQEVILRCVPISNHLYFYWYRQILGQKVEFLVSFYNNEISEKSEIFDDQFSVERPDGSNFTLKIRSTKLEDSAMYFCASRPPAQETQYFGPGTRLLVL.

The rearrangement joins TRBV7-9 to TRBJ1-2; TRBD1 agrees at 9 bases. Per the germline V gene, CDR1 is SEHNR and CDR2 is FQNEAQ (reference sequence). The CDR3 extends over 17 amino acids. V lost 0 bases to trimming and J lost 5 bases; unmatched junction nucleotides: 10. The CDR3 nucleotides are TGTGCCAGCAGCTTAGCCTCACCGACAGGGGGAGGTTATGGCTACACCTTC. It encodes CASSLASPTGGGYGYTF.

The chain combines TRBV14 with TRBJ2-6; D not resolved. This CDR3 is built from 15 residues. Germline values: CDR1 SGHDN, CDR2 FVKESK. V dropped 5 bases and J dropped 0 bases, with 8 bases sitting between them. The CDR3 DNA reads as TGTGCCAGCAGCAGCCGGACCTCTGGGGCCAACGTCCTGACTTTC. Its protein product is CASSSRTSGANVLTF. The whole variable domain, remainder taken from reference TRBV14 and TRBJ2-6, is EAGVTQFPSHSVIEKGQTVTLRCDPISGHDNLYWYRRVMGKEIKFLLHFVKESKQDESGMPNNRFLAERTGGTYSTLKVQPAELEDSGVYFCASSSRTSGANVLTFGAGSRLTVL.

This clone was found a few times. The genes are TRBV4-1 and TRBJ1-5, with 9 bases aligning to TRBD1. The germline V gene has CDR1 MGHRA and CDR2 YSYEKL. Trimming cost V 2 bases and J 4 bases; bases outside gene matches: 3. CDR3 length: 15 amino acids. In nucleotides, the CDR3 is TGCGCCAGCAGCCAACAGGACAGGGGAAATCAGCCCCAGCATTTT. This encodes CASSQQDRGNQPQHF.

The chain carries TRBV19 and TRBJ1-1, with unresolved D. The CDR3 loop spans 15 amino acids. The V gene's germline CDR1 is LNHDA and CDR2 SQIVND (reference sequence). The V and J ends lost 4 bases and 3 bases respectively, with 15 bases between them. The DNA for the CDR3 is TGTGCCAGTAGTAGACAAAGGGAAGTCGACACTGAAGCTTTCTTT. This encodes CASSRQREVDTEAFF.

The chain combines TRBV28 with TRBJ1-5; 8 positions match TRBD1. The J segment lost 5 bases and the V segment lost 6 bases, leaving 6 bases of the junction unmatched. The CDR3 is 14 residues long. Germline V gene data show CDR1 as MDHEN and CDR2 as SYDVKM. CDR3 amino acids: CASSPDREHQPQHF. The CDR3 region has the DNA TGTGCCAGCAGCCCGGACAGGGAACATCAGCCCCAGCATTTT.

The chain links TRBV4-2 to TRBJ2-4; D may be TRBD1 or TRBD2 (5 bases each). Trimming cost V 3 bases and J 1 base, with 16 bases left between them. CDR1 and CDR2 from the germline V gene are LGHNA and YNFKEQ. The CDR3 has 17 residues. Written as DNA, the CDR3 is TGTGCCAGCAGCCAGGGGGACCTAGCTCAGGCCAAAAACATTCAGTACTTC. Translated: CASSQGDLAQAKNIQYF.

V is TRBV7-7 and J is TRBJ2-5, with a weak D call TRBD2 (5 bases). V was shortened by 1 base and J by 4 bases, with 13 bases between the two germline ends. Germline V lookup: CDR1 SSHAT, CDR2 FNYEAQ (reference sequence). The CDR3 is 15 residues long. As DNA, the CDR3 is TGTGCCAGCAGCTTAGACCGTCAGGCGGGAGAGACCCAGTACTTC. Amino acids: CASSLDRQAGETQYF.

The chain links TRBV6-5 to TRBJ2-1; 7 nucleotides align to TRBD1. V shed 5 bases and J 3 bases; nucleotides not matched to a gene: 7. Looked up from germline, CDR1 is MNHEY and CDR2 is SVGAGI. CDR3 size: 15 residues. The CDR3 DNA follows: TGTGCCAGCAGTCCCGACAGGGTATACTACAATGAGCAGTTCTTC. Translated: CASSPDRVYYNEQFF.

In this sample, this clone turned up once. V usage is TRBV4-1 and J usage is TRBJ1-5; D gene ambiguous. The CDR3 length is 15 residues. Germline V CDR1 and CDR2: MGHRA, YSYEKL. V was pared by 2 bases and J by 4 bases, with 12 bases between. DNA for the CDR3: TGCGCCAGCAGCCAATACCCAAATTCAAATCAGCCCCAGCATTTT. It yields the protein CASSQYPNSNQPQHF.

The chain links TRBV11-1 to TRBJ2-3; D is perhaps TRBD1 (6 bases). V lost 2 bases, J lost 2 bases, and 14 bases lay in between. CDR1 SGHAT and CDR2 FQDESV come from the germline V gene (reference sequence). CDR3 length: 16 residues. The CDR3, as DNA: TGTGCCAGCAGCTTAACCACACAGGGTTTCACAGATACGCAGTATTTT. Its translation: CASSLTTQGFTDTQYF.